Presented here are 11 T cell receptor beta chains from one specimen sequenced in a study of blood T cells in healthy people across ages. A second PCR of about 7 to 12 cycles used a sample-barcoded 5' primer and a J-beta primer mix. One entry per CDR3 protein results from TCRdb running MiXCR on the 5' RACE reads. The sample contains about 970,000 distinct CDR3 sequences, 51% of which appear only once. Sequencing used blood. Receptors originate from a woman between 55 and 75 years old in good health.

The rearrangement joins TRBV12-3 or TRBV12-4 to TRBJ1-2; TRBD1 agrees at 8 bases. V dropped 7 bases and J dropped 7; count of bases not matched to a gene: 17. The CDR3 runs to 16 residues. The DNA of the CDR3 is TGTGCCAGCATCTTGACCCGGACAGGGCGGGATCGTGGCTACACCTTC. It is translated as CASILTRTGRDRGYTF.

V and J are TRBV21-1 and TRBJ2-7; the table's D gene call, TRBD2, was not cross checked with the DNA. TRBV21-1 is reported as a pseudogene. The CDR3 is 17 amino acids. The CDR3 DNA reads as TGTGCCAGCAGCAAAGGGGGCTGGCGGGGTCCTTCCTACGAGCAGTACTTC. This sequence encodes CASSKGGWRGPSYEQYF.

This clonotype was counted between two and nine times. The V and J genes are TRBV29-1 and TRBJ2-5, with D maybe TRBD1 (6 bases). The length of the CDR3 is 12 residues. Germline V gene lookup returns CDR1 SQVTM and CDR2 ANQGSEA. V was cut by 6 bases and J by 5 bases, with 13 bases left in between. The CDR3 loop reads CSVRQGSETQYF. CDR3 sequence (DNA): TGCAGCGTCCGTCAGGGGTCGGAGACCCAGTACTTC.

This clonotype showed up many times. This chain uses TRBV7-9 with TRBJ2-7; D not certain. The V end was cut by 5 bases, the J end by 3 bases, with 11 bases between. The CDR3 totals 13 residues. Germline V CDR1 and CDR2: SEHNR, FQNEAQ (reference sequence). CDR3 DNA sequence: TGTGCCAGCAGCCCCGCTCCCGACTACGAGCAGTACTTC. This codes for CASSPAPDYEQYF.

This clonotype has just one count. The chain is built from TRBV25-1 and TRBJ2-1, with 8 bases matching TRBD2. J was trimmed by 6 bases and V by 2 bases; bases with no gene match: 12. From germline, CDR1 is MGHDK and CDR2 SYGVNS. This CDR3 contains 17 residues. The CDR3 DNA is TGTGCCAGCAGTGAACCCCGGGGGCTAGCGGGTTTCAATGAGCAGTTCTTC. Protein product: CASSEPRGLAGFNEQFF. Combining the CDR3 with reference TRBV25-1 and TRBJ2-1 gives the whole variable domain EADIYQTPRYLVIGTGKKITLECSQTMGHDKMYWYQQDPGMELHLIHYSYGVNSTEKGDLSSESTVSRIRTEHFPLTLESARPSHTSQYLCASSEPRGLAGFNEQFFGPGTRLTVL.

This CDR3 reads CSALRDGAYEQYF. The CDR3 region has the DNA TGCAGTGCTCTTCGGGACGGAGCCTACGAGCAGTACTTC. The chain has TRBV20-1 and TRBJ2-4; either TRBD1 or TRBD2 may supply D (5 bases each). The DNA end favors TRBJ2-7, so the J call may be wrong. The CDR3 runs 13 residues. Germline lookup yields CDR1 DFQATT and CDR2 SNEGSKA (reference sequence).

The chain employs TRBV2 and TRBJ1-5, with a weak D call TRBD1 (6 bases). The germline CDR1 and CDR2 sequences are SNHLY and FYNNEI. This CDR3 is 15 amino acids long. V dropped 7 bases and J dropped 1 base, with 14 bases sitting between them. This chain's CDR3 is CASNRERGSNQPQHF. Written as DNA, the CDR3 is TGTGCCAGCAACCGGGAGAGGGGGAGCAATCAGCCCCAGCATTTT.

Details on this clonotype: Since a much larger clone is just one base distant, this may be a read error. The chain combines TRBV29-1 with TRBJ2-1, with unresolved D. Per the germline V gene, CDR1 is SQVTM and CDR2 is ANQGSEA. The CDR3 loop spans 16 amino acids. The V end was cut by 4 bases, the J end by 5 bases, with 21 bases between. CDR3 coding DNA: TGCAGCGTTGTTGTCCCCTTGGTGGTACCGAACAATGAGCAGTTCTTC. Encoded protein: CSVVVPLVVPNNEQFF.

CDR3 loop: CASSQDPFWTATSSANVLTF. In DNA form, the CDR3 reads TGCGCCAGCAGCCAAGATCCATTTTGGACGGCCACCTCGTCGGCCAACGTCCTGACTTTC. The chain joins TRBV4-1 to TRBJ2-6; D call uncertain. Per germline, CDR1 MGHRA and CDR2 YSYEKL. Trimming shortened V by 0 bases and J by 6 bases, and 24 bases separated the two germline ends. The CDR3 has 20 amino acids.

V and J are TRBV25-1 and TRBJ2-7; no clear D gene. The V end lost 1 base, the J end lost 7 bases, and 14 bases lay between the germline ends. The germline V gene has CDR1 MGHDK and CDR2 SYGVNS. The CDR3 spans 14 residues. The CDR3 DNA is TGTGCCAGCAGTGAATGGGGTCGCGCTGAGGAGCAGTACTTC. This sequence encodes CASSEWGRAEEQYF.

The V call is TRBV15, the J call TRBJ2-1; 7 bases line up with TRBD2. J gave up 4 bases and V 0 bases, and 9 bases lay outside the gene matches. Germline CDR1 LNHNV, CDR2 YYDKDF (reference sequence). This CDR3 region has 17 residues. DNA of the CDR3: TGTGCCACCAGCAGAGAGGGGGGGAGCGGTCCATACAATGAGCAGTTCTTC. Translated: CATSREGGSGPYNEQFF.